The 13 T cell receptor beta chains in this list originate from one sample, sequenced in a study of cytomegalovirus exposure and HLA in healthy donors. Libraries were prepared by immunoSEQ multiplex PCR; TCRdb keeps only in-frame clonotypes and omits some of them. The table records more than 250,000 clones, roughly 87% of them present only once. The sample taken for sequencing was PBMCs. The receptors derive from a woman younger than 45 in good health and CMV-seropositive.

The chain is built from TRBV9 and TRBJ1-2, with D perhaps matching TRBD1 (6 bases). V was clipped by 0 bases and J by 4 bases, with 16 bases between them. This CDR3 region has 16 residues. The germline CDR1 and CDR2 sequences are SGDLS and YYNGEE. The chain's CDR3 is CASSVDAGGAGYGYTF. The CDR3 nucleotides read TGTGCCAGCAGCGTAGACGCGGGGGGCGCGGGCTATGGCTACACCTTC.

CDR3 coding DNA: TGTGCCTGGAATGTTCCGGGACAGGCGCGAACCGGGGAGCTGTTTTTT. It yields the protein CAWNVPGQARTGELFF. The chain couples TRBV30 to TRBJ2-2; the match to TRBD1 covers 8 bases. Looked up from germline, CDR1 is GTSNPN and CDR2 is SVGIG (reference sequence). The ends lost 4 bases at V and 5 bases at J; junction bases unmatched: 12. This CDR3 region has 16 residues.

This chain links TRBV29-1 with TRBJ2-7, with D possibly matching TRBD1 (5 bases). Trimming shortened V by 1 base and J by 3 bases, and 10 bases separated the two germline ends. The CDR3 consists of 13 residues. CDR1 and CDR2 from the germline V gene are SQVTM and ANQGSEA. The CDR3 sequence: CSVEAPDSYEQYF. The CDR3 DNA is TGCAGCGTTGAAGCCCCAGACAGCTACGAGCAGTACTTC.

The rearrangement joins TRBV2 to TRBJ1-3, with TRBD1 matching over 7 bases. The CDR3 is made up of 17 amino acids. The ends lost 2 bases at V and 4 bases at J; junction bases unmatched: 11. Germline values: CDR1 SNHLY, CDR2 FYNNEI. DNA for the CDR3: TGTGCCAGCAGTGAACCCCGGGGGAGGGGGCACGGAAACACCATATATTTT. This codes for CASSEPRGRGHGNTIYF.

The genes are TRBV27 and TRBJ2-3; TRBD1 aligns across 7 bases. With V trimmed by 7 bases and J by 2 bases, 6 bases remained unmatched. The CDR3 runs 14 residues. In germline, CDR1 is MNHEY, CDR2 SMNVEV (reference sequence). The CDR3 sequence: CASKDRLFTDTQYF. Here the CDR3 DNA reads TGTGCCAGCAAGGACAGGCTATTCACAGATACGCAGTATTTT.

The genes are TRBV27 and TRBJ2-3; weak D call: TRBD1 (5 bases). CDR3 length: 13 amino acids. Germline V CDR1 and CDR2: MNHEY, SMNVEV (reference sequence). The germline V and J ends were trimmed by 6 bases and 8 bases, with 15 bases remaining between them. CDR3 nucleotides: TGTGCCAGCAGGCTTGGACAATCCGGTACGCAGTATTTT. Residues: CASRLGQSGTQYF.

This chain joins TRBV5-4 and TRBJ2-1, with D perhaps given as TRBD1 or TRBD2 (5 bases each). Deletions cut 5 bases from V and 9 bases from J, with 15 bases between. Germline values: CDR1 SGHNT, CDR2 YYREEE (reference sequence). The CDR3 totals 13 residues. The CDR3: CASRAARGGEQFF. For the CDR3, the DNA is TGTGCCAGCAGGGCTGCTCGGGGCGGTGAGCAGTTCTTC.

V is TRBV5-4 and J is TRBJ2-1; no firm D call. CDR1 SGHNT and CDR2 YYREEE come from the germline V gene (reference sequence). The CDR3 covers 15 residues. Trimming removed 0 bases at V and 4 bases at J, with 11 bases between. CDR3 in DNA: TGTGCCAGCAGCTTGGGACCACGAGAGTACAATGAGCAGTTCTTC. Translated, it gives CASSLGPREYNEQFF. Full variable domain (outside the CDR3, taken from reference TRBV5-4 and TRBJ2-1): ETGVTQSPTHLIKTRGQQVTLRCSSQSGHNTVSWYQQALGQGPQFIFQYYREEENGRGNFPPRFSGLQFPNYSSELNVNALELDDSALYLCASSLGPREYNEQFFGPGTRLTVL.

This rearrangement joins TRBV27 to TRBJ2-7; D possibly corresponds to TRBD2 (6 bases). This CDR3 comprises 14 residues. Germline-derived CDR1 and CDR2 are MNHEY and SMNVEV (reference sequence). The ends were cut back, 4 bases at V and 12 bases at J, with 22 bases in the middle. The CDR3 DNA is TGTGCCAGCAGTTCCCGCCTCGGCGGGATGAACGTGTACTTC. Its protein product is CASSSRLGGMNVYF.

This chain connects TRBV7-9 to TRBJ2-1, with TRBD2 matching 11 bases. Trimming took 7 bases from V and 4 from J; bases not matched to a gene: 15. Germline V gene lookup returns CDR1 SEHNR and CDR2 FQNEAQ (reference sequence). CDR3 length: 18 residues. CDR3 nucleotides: TGTGCCAGCAACACCGCTACTAGCGGGAGTTTTATGTACAATGAGCAGTTCTTC. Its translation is CASNTATSGSFMYNEQFF.

The CDR3 loop is CASSPAGSNQPQHF. The DNA for the CDR3 is TGTGCCAGCAGCCCCGCAGGGAGCAATCAGCCCCAGCATTTT. The V call is TRBV7-9, the J call TRBJ1-5; D possibly corresponds to TRBD1 (5 bases). CDR1 is SEHNR and CDR2 is FQNEAQ in the germline V gene (reference sequence). The CDR3 length is 14 residues. The V end lost 5 bases, the J end lost 1 base, and 9 bases lay between the germline ends.

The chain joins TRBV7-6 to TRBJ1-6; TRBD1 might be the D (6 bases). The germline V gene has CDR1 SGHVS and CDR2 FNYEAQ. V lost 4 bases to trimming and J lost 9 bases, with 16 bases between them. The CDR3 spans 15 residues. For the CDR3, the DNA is TGTGCCAGCAGCTCGTCGACAGGCACCGGTTCACCCCTCCACTTT. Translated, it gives CASSSSTGTGSPLHF.

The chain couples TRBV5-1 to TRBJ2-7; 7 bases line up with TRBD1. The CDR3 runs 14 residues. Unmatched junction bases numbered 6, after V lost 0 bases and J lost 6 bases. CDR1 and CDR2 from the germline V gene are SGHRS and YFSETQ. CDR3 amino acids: CASSLVGGGFEQYF. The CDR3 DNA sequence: TGCGCCAGCAGCTTGGTAGGGGGCGGGTTCGAGCAGTACTTC.